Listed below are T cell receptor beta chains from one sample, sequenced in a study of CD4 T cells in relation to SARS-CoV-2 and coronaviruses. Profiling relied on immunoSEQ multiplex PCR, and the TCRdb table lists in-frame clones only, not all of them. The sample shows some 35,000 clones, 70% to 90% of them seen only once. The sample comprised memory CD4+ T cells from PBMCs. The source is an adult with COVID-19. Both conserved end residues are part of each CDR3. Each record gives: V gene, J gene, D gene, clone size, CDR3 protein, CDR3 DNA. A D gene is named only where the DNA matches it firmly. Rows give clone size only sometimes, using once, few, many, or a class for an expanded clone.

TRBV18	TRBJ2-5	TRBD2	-	CASSTSSGETQYF	TGTGCCAGCTCAACTTCTAGCGGGGAGACCCAGTACTTC
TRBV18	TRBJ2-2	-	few	CASSPRAGRGTGELFF	TGTGCCAGCTCACCAAGGGCAGGTCGGGGCACCGGGGAGCTGTTTTTT
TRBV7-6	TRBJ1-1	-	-	CASSLETQGSWRDTEAFF	TGTGCCAGCAGCTTAGAAACCCAGGGGAGTTGGAGAGACACTGAAGCTTTCTTT
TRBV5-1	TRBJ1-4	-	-	CASSPGGEKLFF	TGCGCCAGCAGCCCCGGCGGGGAAAAACTGTTTTTT
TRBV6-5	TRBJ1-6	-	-	CASSYSGGPNSPLHF	TGTGCCAGCAGTTACTCGGGTGGTCCAAATTCACCCCTCCACTTT
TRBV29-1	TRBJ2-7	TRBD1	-	CSVDTGTGVKEQYF	TGCAGCGTTGATACCGGGACAGGGGTGAAAGAGCAGTACTTC
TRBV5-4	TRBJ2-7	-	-	CASRKDTGVYEQYF	TGTGCCAGCAGAAAAGACACTGGGGTATACGAGCAGTACTTC
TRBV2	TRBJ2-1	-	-	CASSEFSEQFF	TGTGCCAGCAGTGAATTCTCTGAGCAGTTCTTC
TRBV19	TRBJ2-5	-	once	CASGRQGGREETQYF	TGTGCCAGCGGTAGGCAGGGGGGGAGGGAAGAGACCCAGTACTTC
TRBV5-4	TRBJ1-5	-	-	CASSRGGKGNQPQHF	TGTGCCAGCAGCCGGGGAGGGAAGGGCAATCAGCCCCAGCATTTT
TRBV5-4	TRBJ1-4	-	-	CASSLSGPSEKLFF	TGTGCCAGCAGCTTATCGGGACCCTCTGAAAAACTGTTTTTT
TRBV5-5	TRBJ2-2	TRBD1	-	CASSAGTGQHTGELFF	TGTGCCAGCAGCGCTGGTACGGGACAGCACACCGGGGAGCTGTTTTTT
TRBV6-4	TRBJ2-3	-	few	CASSLGDLTDTQYF	TGTGCCAGCAGCCTGGGGGATCTCACAGATACGCAGTATTTT
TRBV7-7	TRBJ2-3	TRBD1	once	CASSPLRGRISTDTQYF	TGTGCTAGCAGCCCCTTAAGGGGGCGTATTAGCACAGATACGCAGTATTTT
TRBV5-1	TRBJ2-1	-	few	CASSFTGLSSYNEQFF	TGCGCCAGCAGCTTCACAGGGCTTAGCTCCTACAATGAGCAGTTCTTC
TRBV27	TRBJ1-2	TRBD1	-	CASSGSGQGRGYTF	TGTGCCAGCAGTGGATCGGGACAGGGCCGCGGCTACACCTTC
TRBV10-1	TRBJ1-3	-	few	CASSESLGVSGNTIYF	TGCGCCAGCAGTGAGTCTTTGGGAGTCTCTGGAAACACCATATATTTT
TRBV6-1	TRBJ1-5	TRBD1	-	CASSGGTGGISNQPQHF	TGTGCCAGCAGTGGAGGGACAGGGGGAATCAGCAATCAGCCCCAGCATTTT